A single sample gave rise to the 11 T cell receptor beta chains below, sequenced in a study of CD8+CD57+ T cells in acquired aplastic anemia. Profiles of TCR beta VDJ and CDR3 were generated from a genomic DNA template. TCRdb redid the calling of the reads with MiXCR, one entry per CDR3 protein. Of some 170,000 distinct CDR3 sequences in the sample, 40% to 55% were seen once. Whoever was chosen for sequencing had shown CD8+CD57+ cell expansion by flow cytometry. The sample comprised sorted CD4+, CD8+, or CD8+CD57+ T cells (not recorded which) from PBMCs. The receptor source for this set is a human donor with aplastic anemia.

This clonotype was seen ten or more times. The CDR3 nucleotides read TGTGCCAGCACCCAGACAGGGGGGAGGACTGAAGCTTTCTTT. Translation gives CASTQTGGRTEAFF. V and J are TRBV12-3 or TRBV12-4 and TRBJ1-1; TRBD1 matches 9 bases. This CDR3 comprises 14 residues. V lost 7 bases, J lost 5 bases, and 8 bases stayed unmatched.

Concerning this clonotype: This may come from a read error, since a much larger clone is one base off. The chain joins TRBV5-4 to TRBJ2-2; D unresolved. The CDR3 has 13 amino acids. The V gene's germline CDR1 is SGHNT and CDR2 YYREEE (reference sequence). The CDR3: CSSSLDRAGELFF. The CDR3 coding sequence is TGTTCCAGCAGCTTAGACCGGGCCGGGGAGCTGTTTTTT.

This clonotype showed up many times. The chain is built from TRBV7-2 and TRBJ1-2; 10 bases are a match to TRBD1. V was clipped by 5 bases and J by 10 bases; unmatched bases: 10. CDR1 SGHTA and CDR2 FQGNSA come from the germline V gene. The CDR3 is 14 amino acids. This CDR3 is CASSAGQGIWDYTF. In DNA, the CDR3 is TGTGCCAGCAGCGCGGGACAGGGGATTTGGGACTACACCTTC.

The rearrangement links TRBV10-3 to TRBJ2-7; a possible D gene is TRBD1 (5 bases). The closer fit of TRBJ2-5 to the DNA end suggests the J call may be wrong. This CDR3 has 13 amino acids. Germline-derived CDR1 and CDR2 are ENHRY and SYGVKD. CDR3 residues: CAIRDSAQETQYF. DNA of the CDR3: TGTGCCATCAGAGACAGTGCTCAAGAGACCCAGTACTTC.

This clonotype has a handful of counts. The chain carries TRBV10-1 and TRBJ2-7, with unresolved D. Germline V CDR1 and CDR2: WNHNN, SYGVQD (reference sequence). This CDR3 is built from 14 residues. V lost 10 bases to trimming and J lost 0 bases, with 16 bases between them. The CDR3 is CATQRVPDSYEQYF. CDR3 DNA: TGCGCCACACAAAGAGTACCAGACTCCTACGAGCAGTACTTC.

This clonotype appeared many times. The chain employs TRBV2 and TRBJ1-5, with D possibly TRBD1 on 6 matching bases. This CDR3 has 15 amino acids. Per germline, CDR1 SNHLY and CDR2 FYNNEI. Trimming left V 7 bases short and J 1 base short, with 14 bases between. The CDR3 nucleotides are TGTGCCAGCACCAGAGGGGGGACGAGCAATCAGCCCCAGCATTTT. Translating gives CASTRGGTSNQPQHF.

This clonotype was recorded many times. J is TRBJ2-2 and V is TRBV5-1; TRBD1 matches at 7 bases. This CDR3 spans 14 amino acids. The V segment lost 1 base and the J segment 5 bases; nucleotides outside the gene matches: 2. Germline CDR1 reads SGHRS; CDR2 reads YFSETQ. The CDR3 bases are TGCGCCAGCAGCTTGAAGGGGGCTACCGGGGAGCTGTTTTTT. It is translated as CASSLKGATGELFF.

V usage is TRBV7-3 and J usage is TRBJ1-2, with 7 bases identical to TRBD1. In germline, CDR1 is SGHTA, CDR2 FQGTGA. V shed 5 bases, J shed 4 bases, and the junction held 7 bases outside the gene matches. This CDR3 region has 14 residues. The CDR3 is CASSEGTAGYGYTF. The CDR3 DNA is TGTGCCAGCAGCGAGGGGACAGCCGGCTATGGCTACACCTTC.

This clonotype was observed many times. The gene calls are TRBV5-4 and TRBJ1-2, with D possibly matching TRBD1 (6 bases). V was cut by 4 bases and J by 13 bases, with 14 bases left in between. Germline V gene data show CDR1 as SGHNT and CDR2 as YYREEE (reference sequence). The CDR3 is 11 amino acids. CDR3 bases: TGTGCCAGCAGCCAGGACAGAGTCTGCACCTTC. This translates into CASSQDRVCTF. The full variable domain, rest sourced from reference TRBV5-4 and TRBJ1-2, is ETGVTQSPTHLIKTRGQQVTLRCSSQSGHNTVSWYQQALGQGPQFIFQYYREEENGRGNFPPRFSGLQFPNYSSELNVNALELDDSALYLCASSQDRVCTFGSGTRLTVV.

This clonotype was recorded many times. The chain combines TRBV2 with TRBJ2-7; D remains unclear. Germline V CDR1 and CDR2: SNHLY, FYNNEI. CDR3 length equals 12 residues. The V and J ends lost 7 bases and 1 base respectively, with 8 bases between them. CDR3 protein: CASNMGSYEQYF. CDR3 nucleotide sequence: TGTGCCAGCAATATGGGTTCCTACGAGCAGTACTTC.

On this clonotype itself: This could be a read error, since a much larger clone is one nucleotide away. V gene TRBV6-1 combines with J gene TRBJ2-5, with D perhaps matching TRBD1 or TRBD2 (5 bases each). The CDR3 sequence is 15 residues long. Germline loops: CDR1 MNHNS, CDR2 SASEGT. CDR3 DNA sequence: TGTTCCAGCAGTGAAGCGCTCGGGACGCAAGAGACCCAGTACTTC. It encodes CSSSEALGTQETQYF.